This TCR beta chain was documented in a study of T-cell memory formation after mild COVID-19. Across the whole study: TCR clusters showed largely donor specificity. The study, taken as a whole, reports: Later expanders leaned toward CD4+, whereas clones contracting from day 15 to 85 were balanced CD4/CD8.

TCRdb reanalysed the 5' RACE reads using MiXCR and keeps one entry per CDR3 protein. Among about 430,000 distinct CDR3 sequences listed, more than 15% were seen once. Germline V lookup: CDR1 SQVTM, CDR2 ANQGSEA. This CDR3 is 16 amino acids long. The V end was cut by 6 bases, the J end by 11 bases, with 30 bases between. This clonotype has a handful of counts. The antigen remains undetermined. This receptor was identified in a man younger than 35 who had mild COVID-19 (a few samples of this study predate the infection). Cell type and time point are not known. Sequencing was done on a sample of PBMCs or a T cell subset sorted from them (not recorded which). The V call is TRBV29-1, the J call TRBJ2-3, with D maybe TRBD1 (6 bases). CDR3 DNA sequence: TGCAGCGTCAGCCCACCCGGGGACACATACATCTTGGAGCAGTATTTT. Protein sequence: CSVSPPGDTYILEQYF.